Presented here are 4 T cell receptor beta chains from one specimen sequenced in a study of blood T cell repertoires in COVID-19. Produced via immunoSEQ multiplex PCR; TCRdb's table is partial and in-frame only. This sample has 250,000 to 300,000 clones, with around 89% found just once. The source material was peripheral blood. The receptors come from a man aged 40-49 years with acute or convalescent COVID-19.

The V gene is TRBV5-1, the J gene TRBJ2-7; 7 bases are a match to TRBD1. This CDR3 comprises 12 residues. J lost 4 bases, V lost 4 bases, and 2 bases had no gene match. The V gene's germline CDR1 is SGHRS and CDR2 YFSETQ. CDR3 in DNA: TGCGCCAGCAGCACGGGACAGTACGAGCAGTACTTC. It translates to CASSTGQYEQYF.

This clone was observed a handful of times. This chain connects TRBV6-2 or TRBV6-3 to TRBJ1-5; 12 bases are shared with TRBD1. CDR1 MNHEY and CDR2 SVGEGT come from the germline V gene. The V segment lost 5 bases and the J segment 11 bases; nucleotides outside the gene matches: 10. CDR3 size: 15 residues. The CDR3 loop reads CASSPAGTGGRTQHF. In nucleotides, the CDR3 is TGTGCCAGCAGTCCCGCGGGGACAGGGGGCAGGACCCAGCATTTT.

This clone was observed a few times. This chain joins TRBV28 and TRBJ1-3; 7 bases are shared with TRBD1. Germline CDR1 and CDR2: MDHEN and SYDVKM. The CDR3 has 15 amino acids. V shed 1 base, J shed 4 bases, and the junction held 4 bases outside the gene matches. As DNA, the CDR3 is TGTGCCAGCAGTTTATTAAAAGGGGGCGGAAACACCATATATTTT. As protein: CASSLLKGGGNTIYF.

CDR3 region: CASSQGARVDTEAFF. DNA of the CDR3: TGTGCCAGCAGCCAAGGGGCCAGGGTAGACACTGAAGCTTTCTTT. This sequence joins TRBV3-1 (or the pseudogene TRBV3-2) and TRBJ1-1; TRBD1 is a possible D gene (5 bases). The V gene's germline CDR1 is LGHDT and CDR2 YNNKEL (reference sequence). With 1 base removed from V and 3 bases from J, the gap between germline ends came to 12 bases. The CDR3 contains 15 residues.